The rows below give T cell receptor beta chains drawn from one sample of a study of low-dose radiotherapy and immunotherapy resistance in tumors. MiXCR, run by TCRdb on the reads, gives a single entry per CDR3 protein. The data show about 64,000 distinct CDR3 sequences, with around 27% seen just once and 5.5% to 8.5% held by the top ten. The sequences come from PBMCs, collected before treatment. The source is a male donor with rectosigmoid adenocarcinoma. CDR3s include the opening cysteine and the closing phenylalanine or tryptophan. The order of the fields is V gene, CDR3 protein.

>TRBV6-6
CASSEEGFRAGDTDTQYF
>TRBV14
CASSQRVGLAGVEQYF
>TRBV7-2
CASSLVGGPGLAGAGEETQYF
>TRBV12-3/TRBV12-4
CASSLTSAGQFF
>TRBV6-2/TRBV6-3
CASSIAGTSTDTQYF
>TRBV7-8
CASSRGRTSWDTQYF
>TRBV4-2
CASSQAGTSGSGEQFF
>TRBV2
CVSSRPFSYEQYF
>TRBV28
CASRVRTSEAFF
>TRBV7-6
CASSFDRTTTIYF
>TRBV4-1
CASSQELRGRGTDTQYF
>TRBV7-2
CDSSWTGGAKNIQYF
>TRBV12-3/TRBV12-4
CASSFQEVYNSPLHF
>TRBV5-6
CASSLAGNTNTGELFF
>TRBV6-2/TRBV6-3
CASSYSFFEGELFF
>TRBV11-2
CASRPYTGTGGNEQFF
>TRBV19
CASSIVIGGSSGANVLTF
>TRBV28
CASLAANTGELFF
>TRBV19
CASTPDRGRGYTF
>TRBV28
CASSWGRNEQFF
>TRBV18
CASSATSGGVREQYF
>TRBV19
CASSISVLSSYNEQFF
>TRBV13
CASSPGATGELFF
>TRBV3-1
CASSGQDRLRDGYTF
>TRBV7-2
CASSLGDGGDGYTF
>TRBV29-1
CSVVRGNTYEQYF
>TRBV30
CACLTSNYGYTF
>TRBV30
CAWSGLAEMYEQYF
>TRBV27
CASRPWGEAKNIQYF
>TRBV20-1
CSATGTYRDQPQHF
>TRBV28
CASRRAPGELFF
>TRBV27
CASRSRNSYNEQFF
>TRBV5-4
CASSFGLSDTQYF
>TRBV6-8
CASSHWGVDTGELFFF
>TRBV27
CASSPSGSGELFF
>TRBV5-1
CASSLTGDRYNEQFF
>TRBV25-1
CASSEVSYEQYF
>TRBV6-2/TRBV6-3
CASSTSLYTQYF
>TRBV19
CASSERQGVTEAFF